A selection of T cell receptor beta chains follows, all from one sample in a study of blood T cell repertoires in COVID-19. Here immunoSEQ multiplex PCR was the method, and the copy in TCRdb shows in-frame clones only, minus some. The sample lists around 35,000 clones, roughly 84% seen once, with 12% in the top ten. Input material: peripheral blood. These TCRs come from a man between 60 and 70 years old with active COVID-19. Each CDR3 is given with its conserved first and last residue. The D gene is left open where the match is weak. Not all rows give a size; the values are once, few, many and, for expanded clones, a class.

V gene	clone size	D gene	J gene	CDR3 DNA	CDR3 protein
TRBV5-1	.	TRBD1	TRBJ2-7	TGCGCCAGCAGTCGAGAGGGACAGGCCTACGAGCAGTACTTC	CASSREGQAYEQYF
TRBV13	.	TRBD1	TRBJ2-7	TGTGCCAGCAGCGAAAGACAGGGGAACTACGAGCAGTACTTC	CASSERQGNYEQYF
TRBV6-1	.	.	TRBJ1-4	TGTGCCAGCAGTGGCGTCCGGGGAAGGACTAATGAAAAACTGTTTTTT	CASSGVRGRTNEKLFF
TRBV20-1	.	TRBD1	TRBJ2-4	TGCAGTGCGACGGAGGGACAGGGGGAGTACTTC	CSATEGQGEYF
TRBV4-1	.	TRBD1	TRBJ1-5	TGCGCCAGCAGCCATTCCCCCCGGGACAGGGACCATCAGCCCCAGCATTTT	CASSHSPRDRDHQPQHF
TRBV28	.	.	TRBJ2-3	TGTGCCAGCAGTTTGGGGACTCCGAGCACAGATACGCAGTATTTT	CASSLGTPSTDTQYF
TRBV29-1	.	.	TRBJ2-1	TGCAGCGTTCTTTCTAGCATACACCTGTTCTTC	CSVLSSIHLFF
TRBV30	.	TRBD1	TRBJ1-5	TGTGCCTGGGCCCCCGGGACAGGAAGGAAGCCCCAGCATTTT	CAWAPGTGRKPQHF
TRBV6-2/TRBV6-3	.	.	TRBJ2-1	TGTGCCAGCAGTTACTCGATATCCGGGGGTGGATACAATGAGCAGTTCTTC	CASSYSISGGGYNEQFF
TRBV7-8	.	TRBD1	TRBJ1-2	TGTGCCAGCAGCCTCGACAGGGTTAAGGACTATGGCTACACCTTC	CASSLDRVKDYGYTF
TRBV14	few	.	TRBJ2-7	TGTGCCAGCAGCCACTTACAGGGCCACGAGCAGTACTTC	CASSHLQGHEQYF
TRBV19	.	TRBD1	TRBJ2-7	TGTGCCACTAAGGGACAGGGGGCCACCTCCTACTACGAGCAGTACTTC	CATKGQGATSYYEQYF
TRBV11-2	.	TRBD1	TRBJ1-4	TGTGCCAGCAGCGTCCGGACAGGGGCAACTAATGAAAAACTGTTTTTT	CASSVRTGATNEKLFF
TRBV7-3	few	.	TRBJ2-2	TGTGCCAGCAGTCTAACCGCGAACACCGGGGAGCTGTTTTTT	CASSLTANTGELFF
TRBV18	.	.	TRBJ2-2	TGTGCCAGCTCACTCTCGCCGGGATTCCTTGATTCGTCCGGGGAGCTGTTTTTT	CASSLSPGFLDSSGELFF
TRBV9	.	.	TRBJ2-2	TGTGCCAGCGAAGACAGGACGAACACCGGGGAGCTGTTTTTT	CASEDRTNTGELFF
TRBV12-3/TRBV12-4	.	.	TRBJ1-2	TGTGCCAGCAGTTCCTCTACCGACAGTTTGTACACCTTC	CASSSSTDSLYTF
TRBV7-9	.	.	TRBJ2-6	TGTGCCAGCAGCCAGTCTGGGGCCAACGTCCTGACTTTC	CASSQSGANVLTF
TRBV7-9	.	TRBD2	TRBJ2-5	TGTGCCAGCAGCTTAGTAGCGGGAGCTCAAGAGACCCAGTACTTC	CASSLVAGAQETQYF
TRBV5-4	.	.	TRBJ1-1	TGTGCCAGCACCCCGCCGGGGGGCCTGAGGAACACTGAAGCTTTCTTT	CASTPPGGLRNTEAFF
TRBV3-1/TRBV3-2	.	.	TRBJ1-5	TGTGCCAGCAGCCAAGGACAGGAAGGAAATCAGCCCCAGCATTTT	CASSQGQEGNQPQHF
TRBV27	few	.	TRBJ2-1	TGTGCCAGCAGTGTCTCCCTATACAATGAGCAGTTCTTC	CASSVSLYNEQFF
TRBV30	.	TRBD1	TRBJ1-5	TGTGCCTGGTCGACAGGGGATAGACAGCCCCAGCATTTT	CAWSTGDRQPQHF